The 30 T cell receptor beta chains below come from one sample, sequenced in a study of blood T cell repertoires in COVID-19. TCRdb's copy holds only in-frame clones and misses some; the assay was immunoSEQ multiplex PCR. The data contain around 80,000 clones, about four fifths of them singletons. Sequencing was done on a sample of peripheral blood. All receptors derive from a human donor in a cohort sampled during active COVID-19.

J is TRBJ1-2 and V is TRBV7-2; D not certain. CDR1 is SGHTA and CDR2 is FQGNSA in the germline V gene. The CDR3 covers 13 residues. Trimming took off 0 bases at V and 3 bases at J, with 5 bases between the two ends. CDR3 protein: CASSLARDYGYTF. The CDR3 region has the DNA TGTGCCAGCAGCTTAGCCCGGGACTATGGCTACACCTTC.

The chain combines TRBV6-5 with TRBJ1-1, with no clear D. The CDR3 extends over 13 amino acids. V was cut by 0 bases and J by 4 bases, with 6 bases left in between. Germline CDR1 MNHEY, CDR2 SVGAGI. The CDR3 region is CASSYSELTEAFF. The CDR3 DNA follows: TGTGCCAGCAGTTACTCTGAGCTCACTGAAGCTTTCTTT.

For the CDR3, the DNA is TGTGCCAGCAATCGATTAGTGGACTCCACCGGGGAGCTGTTTTTT. It is translated as CASNRLVDSTGELFF. The chain carries TRBV28 and TRBJ2-2, with D possibly being TRBD2 (5 bases). This CDR3 comprises 15 residues. V was trimmed by 7 bases and J by 4 bases, leaving 16 bases between them. Germline V CDR1 and CDR2: MDHEN, SYDVKM.

The gene calls are TRBV2 and TRBJ2-7; 7 positions match TRBD2. CDR3 length equals 14 residues. Germline V lookup: CDR1 SNHLY, CDR2 FYNNEI. V shed 3 bases, J shed 1 base, and the junction held 3 bases outside the gene matches. DNA for the CDR3: TGTGCCAGCAGTGATGGCGGGGGTTCCTACGAGCAGTACTTC. Encoded protein: CASSDGGGSYEQYF.

The chain links TRBV30 to TRBJ2-7, with 9 nucleotides matching TRBD1. CDR3 size: 14 residues. V lost 2 bases to trimming and J lost 3 bases; unmatched junction nucleotides: 5. Germline CDR1 GTSNPN, CDR2 SVGIG (reference sequence). The CDR3 region has the DNA TGTGCCTGGAGTACCGGGACAGGGAGCTACGAGCAGTACTTC. Translation gives CAWSTGTGSYEQYF.

The table lists this clone with a few counts. The V and J genes are TRBV9 and TRBJ2-1, with TRBD2 identical over 9 bases. This CDR3 has 16 amino acids. V lost 2 bases, J lost 4 bases, and 7 bases stayed unmatched. Germline values: CDR1 SGDLS, CDR2 YYNGEE. The CDR3 DNA is TGTGCCAGCAGCGTTTTCGGTAGCGGGGGTTACAATGAGCAGTTCTTC. Protein sequence: CASSVFGSGGYNEQFF.

This clone was counted only a few times. The chain couples TRBV4-2 to TRBJ2-1, with 10 nucleotides matching TRBD1. Unmatched junction bases numbered 12, after V lost 3 bases and J lost 7 bases. Germline V gene data show CDR1 as LGHNA and CDR2 as YNFKEQ. The CDR3 runs to 17 residues. The chain's CDR3 is CASSHLAGDRGSNEQFF. CDR3 DNA sequence: TGTGCCAGCAGCCATCTCGCTGGGGACAGGGGTTCAAATGAGCAGTTCTTC.

This chain connects TRBV9 to TRBJ2-1, with a possible D match to TRBD2 (6 bases). Germline V gene data show CDR1 as SGDLS and CDR2 as YYNGEE. Trimming shortened V by 6 bases and J by 4 bases, and 17 bases separated the two germline ends. The CDR3 consists of 15 residues. Here the CDR3 DNA reads TGTGCCAGCACCCCCCGGAGGGGAGGTTACAATGAGCAGTTCTTC. Translating it yields CASTPRRGGYNEQFF.

The chain couples TRBV27 to TRBJ1-2; a possible D gene is TRBD1 (6 bases). CDR3 length: 17 residues. Per germline, CDR1 MNHEY and CDR2 SMNVEV (reference sequence). The ends were cut back, 3 bases at V and 1 base at J, with 18 bases in the middle. The CDR3 sequence is CASSFGDRGGGNYGYTF. The CDR3 region has the DNA TGTGCCAGCAGTTTTGGAGACAGAGGGGGTGGTAACTATGGCTACACCTTC.

The CDR3 bases are TGTGCCAGCAGCCTCGTCGACAGGGACAGCTACGAGCAGTACTTC. Its protein is CASSLVDRDSYEQYF. The V and J genes are TRBV7-7 and TRBJ2-7, with 7 bases aligning to TRBD1. V was pared by 5 bases and J by 3 bases, with 10 bases of the junction left unmatched. The CDR3 contains 15 residues. Germline CDR1 is SSHAT and CDR2 is FNYEAQ (reference sequence).

This chain connects TRBV9 to TRBJ2-1, with TRBD2 matching 9 bases. V shed 0 bases, J shed 7 bases, and the junction held 2 bases outside the gene matches. Germline V CDR1 and CDR2: SGDLS, YYNGEE. The CDR3 is made up of 14 amino acids. CDR3 residues: CASSVVLAGNEQFF. CDR3 in DNA: TGTGCCAGCAGCGTAGTACTAGCGGGTAATGAGCAGTTCTTC. Supplemented by reference TRBV9 and TRBJ2-1, the full variable domain reads DSGVTQTPKHLITATGQRVTLRCSPRSGDLSVYWYQQSLDQGLQFLIQYYNGEERAKGNILERFSAQQFPDLHSELNLSSLELGDSALYFCASSVVLAGNEQFFGPGTRLTVL.

The chain joins TRBV7-3 to TRBJ1-6; no firm D call. The CDR3 is made up of 15 amino acids. Germline V CDR1 and CDR2: SGHTA, FQGTGA. V gave up 6 bases and J gave up 0 bases, with 9 bases separating them. CDR3 nucleotide sequence: TGTGCCAGCAGTGATGGGAGCTCCTATAATTCACCCCTCCACTTT. Its protein product is CASSDGSSYNSPLHF. The complete variable domain, with remaining parts taken from reference TRBV7-3 and TRBJ1-6, reads GAGVSQTPSNKVTEKGKYVELRCDPISGHTALYWYRQSLGQGPEFLIYFQGTGAADDSGLPNDRFFAVRPEGSVSTLKIQRTERGDSAVYLCASSDGSSYNSPLHFGNGTRLTVT.

The chain uses TRBV2 and TRBJ2-1, with 11 bases that match TRBD2. From germline, CDR1 is SNHLY and CDR2 FYNNEI. The length of the CDR3 is 18 residues. The J segment lost 0 bases and the V segment lost 6 bases, leaving 10 bases of the junction unmatched. The CDR3 region has the DNA TGTGCCAGCAGAGCCCCTTCTAGCGGGGGGCTCTCCTACAATGAGCAGTTCTTC. Translated: CASRAPSSGGLSYNEQFF.

This rearrangement joins TRBV4-2 to TRBJ2-4, with 8 nucleotides matching TRBD1. V shed 1 base, J shed 2 bases, and the junction held 7 bases outside the gene matches. The CDR3 length is 17 residues. Germline V lookup: CDR1 LGHNA, CDR2 YNFKEQ. The CDR3 loop is CASSQVILRGPKNIQYF. The CDR3 nucleotides read TGTGCCAGCAGCCAAGTGATCCTCAGGGGGCCCAAAAACATTCAGTACTTC.

This rearrangement joins TRBV5-1 to TRBJ2-7; TRBD1 matches at 10 bases. The ends lost 0 bases at V and 5 bases at J; junction bases unmatched: 5. CDR1 and CDR2 from the germline V gene are SGHRS and YFSETQ. The CDR3 runs to 15 residues. CDR3 DNA sequence: TGCGCCAGCAGCTTGGCCGGGGACAGGGGCCACGAGCAGTACTTC. Amino acid sequence: CASSLAGDRGHEQYF. Full variable domain (outside the CDR3, taken from reference TRBV5-1 and TRBJ2-7): KAGVTQTPRYLIKTRGQQVTLSCSPISGHRSVSWYQQTPGQGLQFLFEYFSETQRNKGNFPGRFSGRQFSNSRSEMNVSTLELGDSALYLCASSLAGDRGHEQYFGPGTRLTVT.

The chain's CDR3 is CASAQATTSTDTQYF. In nucleotides, the CDR3 is TGTGCCAGCGCTCAGGCAACCACTAGCACAGATACGCAGTATTTT. This chain connects TRBV25-1 to TRBJ2-3, with unresolved D. Germline V gives CDR1 MGHDK, CDR2 SYGVNS. The CDR3 is 15 amino acids. Trimming left V 8 bases short and J 0 bases short, with 15 bases between.

The chain links TRBV7-2 to TRBJ1-3; 7 bases are a match to TRBD1. V dropped 1 base and J dropped 2; count of bases not matched to a gene: 2. The CDR3 is 15 amino acids. CDR1 is SGHTA, CDR2 FQGNSA, per germline. The CDR3 is CASSLDRGPGNTIYF. The CDR3 DNA reads as TGTGCCAGCAGCTTAGACAGGGGCCCTGGAAACACCATATATTTT.

CDR3 sequence reads: CASSPSRYEQYF. The CDR3 DNA reads as TGTGCCAGCAGCCCCTCTAGGTACGAGCAGTACTTC. The chain uses TRBV14 and TRBJ2-7; D is undetermined. The CDR3 length is 12 residues. V gave up 4 bases and J gave up 4 bases, with 8 bases separating them. Germline CDR1 is SGHDN and CDR2 is FVKESK.

The chain is built from TRBV24-1 and TRBJ1-4; TRBD1 agrees at 7 bases. Trimming took 3 bases from V and 8 from J; bases not matched to a gene: 5. The germline V gene has CDR1 KGHDR and CDR2 SFDVKD. This CDR3 spans 14 amino acids. The DNA for the CDR3 is TGTGCCACCAGTGATCCCAGACAGGGCGAAAAACTGTTTTTT. The encoded protein is CATSDPRQGEKLFF.

The chain employs TRBV18 and TRBJ2-1, with D perhaps TRBD1 (5 bases). Germline CDR1 KGHSH, CDR2 LQKENI. Trimming took off 3 bases at V and 1 base at J, with 7 bases between the two ends. The CDR3 length is 14 residues. CDR3 protein: CASSPQGSYNEQFF. The CDR3 DNA reads as TGTGCCAGCTCACCCCAGGGATCCTACAATGAGCAGTTCTTC.

The chain carries TRBV6-4 and TRBJ1-1; 7 nucleotides agree with TRBD1. Looked up from germline, CDR1 is MRHNA and CDR2 is SNTAGT. This CDR3 spans 15 amino acids. The V segment lost 3 bases and the J segment 1 base; nucleotides outside the gene matches: 5. The CDR3 DNA is TGTGCCAGCAGTGAGTTTCACAGGGGGAACACTGAAGCTTTCTTT. Protein sequence: CASSEFHRGNTEAFF.

V usage is TRBV7-2 and J usage is TRBJ1-2; weak D call: TRBD1 (5 bases). Germline CDR1 and CDR2: SGHTA and FQGNSA. The CDR3 spans 14 residues. The ends were cut back, 3 bases at V and 4 bases at J, with 12 bases in the middle. The chain's CDR3 is CASSFDRLGYGYTF. The CDR3 DNA is TGTGCCAGCAGCTTCGACAGACTTGGCTATGGCTACACCTTC. Full variable domain (outside the CDR3, taken from reference TRBV7-2 and TRBJ1-2): GAGVSQSPSNKVTEKGKDVELRCDPISGHTALYWYRQSLGQGLEFLIYFQGNSAPDKSGLPSDRFSAERTGGSVSTLTIQRTQQEDSAVYLCASSFDRLGYGYTFGSGTRLTVV.

J is TRBJ2-3 and V is TRBV5-5; tentative D call: TRBD2 (6 bases). V lost 0 bases, J lost 0 bases, and 20 bases lay in between. CDR1 and CDR2 (germline): SGHKS, YYEKEE (reference sequence). This CDR3 has 19 residues. The CDR3 protein is CASSLVADGVAASTDTQYF. In DNA form, the CDR3 reads TGTGCCAGCAGCTTGGTTGCTGACGGAGTAGCGGCTAGCACAGATACGCAGTATTTT.

This clone was seen a single time. The chain combines TRBV28 with TRBJ1-5; TRBD1 aligns across 7 bases. Trimming took 6 bases from V and 4 from J; bases not matched to a gene: 6. The germline gives CDR1 MDHEN, CDR2 SYDVKM. There are 14 residues in the CDR3. CDR3 sequence reads: CASSMGTVNQPQHF. In DNA, the CDR3 is TGTGCCAGCAGCATGGGGACAGTTAATCAGCCCCAGCATTTT.

The J gene is TRBJ1-1, the V gene TRBV5-5; TRBD1 matches at 11 bases. The V gene end was trimmed by 4 bases and the J gene end by 2 bases; junction bases not matched to a gene: 1. The CDR3 extends over 14 amino acids. The germline gives CDR1 SGHKS, CDR2 YYEKEE (reference sequence). This chain's CDR3 is CASSGQGANTEAFF. Here the CDR3 DNA reads TGTGCCAGCAGCGGACAGGGGGCCAACACTGAAGCTTTCTTT.

The chain uses TRBV2 and TRBJ2-7; D gene unclear. This CDR3 has 12 amino acids. Germline assignment: CDR1 SNHLY and CDR2 FYNNEI. Trimming stripped 6 bases from V and 1 base from J, with 7 bases between. CDR3 protein: CASRGLSYEQYF. The CDR3, as DNA: TGTGCCAGCAGGGGCCTATCCTACGAGCAGTACTTC.

This clone has just a few counts. The chain's CDR3 is CASTGTGANYGYTF. The CDR3 coding sequence is TGCGCCAGCACCGGGACGGGAGCTAACTATGGCTACACCTTC. The chain employs TRBV5-1 and TRBJ1-2; a weak D match, TRBD1 (5 bases). CDR1 and CDR2 (germline): SGHRS, YFSETQ. The ends were cut back, 6 bases at V and 0 bases at J, with 12 bases in the middle. This CDR3 is built from 14 residues.

V is TRBV19 and J is TRBJ1-5; tentative D call: TRBD1 (5 bases). Germline V gene sequence: CDR1 LNHDA, CDR2 SQIVND (reference sequence). Trimming cost V 5 bases and J 5 bases, with 16 bases left between them. The CDR3 covers 15 residues. DNA for the CDR3: TGTGCCAGTAGTTTCGGGGGAGGGAGGGATCAGCCCCAGCATTTT. This translates into CASSFGGGRDQPQHF.

This clone was recorded only once. The chain has TRBV2 and TRBJ1-1; D unresolved. The CDR3 is made up of 14 amino acids. The V gene lost 6 bases and the J gene lost 0 bases, with 11 bases spanning the gap. CDR1 and CDR2 from the germline V gene are SNHLY and FYNNEI. CDR3 nucleotide sequence: TGTGCCAGCAGGGTCGGTCTCATGAACACTGAAGCTTTCTTT. Amino acid sequence: CASRVGLMNTEAFF.

This rearrangement joins TRBV29-1 to TRBJ2-1, with TRBD2 matching over 7 bases. This CDR3 spans 12 amino acids. Unmatched junction bases numbered 2, after V lost 4 bases and J lost 5 bases. Germline CDR1 and CDR2: SQVTM and ANQGSEA. The CDR3 DNA follows: TGCAGCGTTGCTCGGGGGGACAATGAGCAGTTCTTC. Amino acid sequence: CSVARGDNEQFF.